The sequence of this T cell receptor (beta chain) was determined in a study of tumor and adjacent non-tumor tissue in lung cancer. Study background: The cohort had under 15 adenocarcinoma, a couple of squamous cell and 1 small cell patients.

The template was RNA from unsorted bulk tissue. TCRbeta libraries were built with three rounds of nested PCR, modified from ARM-PCR. TCRdb recomputed calls from the multiplex PCR reads with MiXCR, one row per CDR3 protein. The sample consists of under 95,000 distinct CDR3 sequences, about 72% of them appearing once. Trimming left V 7 bases short and J 8 bases short, with 21 bases between. The CDR3 runs 15 residues. The V and J genes are TRBV12-3 or TRBV12-4 and TRBJ2-1; unclear D gene. The sequencing sample was made of lung tumor tissue. The clonotype originates from a man aged 55-75 years with non-small cell lung cancer. The CDR3 DNA sequence: TGTGCCAGCACCCCGGCGGATTTCCTTGGGTATGAGCAGTTCTTC. Residues: CASTPADFLGYEQFF.